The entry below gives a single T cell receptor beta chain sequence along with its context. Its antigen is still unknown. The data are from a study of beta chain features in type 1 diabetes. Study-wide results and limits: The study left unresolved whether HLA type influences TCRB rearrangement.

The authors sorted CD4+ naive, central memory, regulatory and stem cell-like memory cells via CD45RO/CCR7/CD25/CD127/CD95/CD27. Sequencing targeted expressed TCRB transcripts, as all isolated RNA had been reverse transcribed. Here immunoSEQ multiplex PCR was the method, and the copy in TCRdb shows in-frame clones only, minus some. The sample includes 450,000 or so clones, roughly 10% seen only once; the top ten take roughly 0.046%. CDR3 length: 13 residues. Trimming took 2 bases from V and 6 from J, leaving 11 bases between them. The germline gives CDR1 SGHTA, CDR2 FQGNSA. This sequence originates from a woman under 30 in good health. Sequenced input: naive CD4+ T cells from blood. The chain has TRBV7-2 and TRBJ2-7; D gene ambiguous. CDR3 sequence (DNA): TGTGCCAGCAGCTTAAGGATGGAGATCGAGCAGTACTTC. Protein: CASSLRMEIEQYF. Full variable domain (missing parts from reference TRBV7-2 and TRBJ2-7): GAGVSQSPSNKVTEKGKDVELRCDPISGHTALYWYRQSLGQGLEFLIYFQGNSAPDKSGLPSDRFSAERTGGSVSTLTIQRTQQEDSAVYLCASSLRMEIEQYFGPGTRLTVT.